The present T cell receptor (beta chain) was sequenced within a study of blood T cell repertoires in COVID-19. Study-wide context: Samples representing acute and convalescent COVID-19 were sourced from the United States, Italy and Spain.

The repertoire was sequenced with immunoSEQ multiplex PCR; TCRdb's copy has only in-frame clones and lacks some. Seen here are around 88,000 clones, approximately 90% observed once, and the top ten hold approximately 1.8%. Trimming cost V 4 bases and J 2 bases; bases outside gene matches: 11. Germline V gene lookup returns CDR1 MGHRA and CDR2 YSYEKL. The CDR3 sequence is 17 residues long. The chain combines TRBV4-1 with TRBJ1-3, with 7 bases aligning to TRBD1. The sample consisted of peripheral blood. This clonotype originated in a man aged 55 to 70 with acute or convalescent COVID-19. CDR3 DNA: TGCGCCAGCAGCCTTAAGGGACAGTTGGCGACTGGAAACACCATATATTTT. Residues: CASSLKGQLATGNTIYF.